Reported below is one T cell receptor (beta chain). As yet, its antigen is unknown. This may be a read error: a much more frequent sequence differs by one nucleotide. The final CDR3 position lacks the conserved phenylalanine or tryptophan, pointing to a likely read error. This entry belongs to a study of CD8+CD57+ T cells in acquired aplastic anemia. Study-level information: CD4+ and CD8+ cells, once sorted, gave DNA averaging roughly 3.2 ug. Study-wide results and caveats: Fewer than 30 CD8+ CDR3 sequences were shared between patients and controls.

V dropped 6 bases and J dropped 5; count of bases not matched to a gene: 8. Germline V gene data show CDR1 as SEHNR and CDR2 as FQNEAQ (reference sequence). This CDR3 contains 14 residues. Genomic DNA, the template, was used for profiling of the TCR beta VDJ and CDR3. TCRdb recomputed calls from the reads with MiXCR, one row per CDR3 protein. The table lists fewer than 250,000 distinct CDR3 sequences, around 50% of them singletons. Sequencing involved patients with CD8+CD57+ cell expansion previously shown by flow cytometry. A severe acquired aplastic anemia diagnosis applied to all patients. Patients were untreated when blood was sampled.

The V and J genes are TRBV7-9 and TRBJ1-1; TRBD1 aligns across 8 bases. The source material was sorted CD4+, CD8+, or CD8+CD57+ T cells (not recorded which) from PBMCs. The TCR was taken from a human donor with aplastic anemia. CDR3: CASSRAGGRTEAFS. The CDR3 coding sequence is TGTGCCAGCAGTCGAGCAGGGGGCAGGACTGAAGCTTTCTCT.